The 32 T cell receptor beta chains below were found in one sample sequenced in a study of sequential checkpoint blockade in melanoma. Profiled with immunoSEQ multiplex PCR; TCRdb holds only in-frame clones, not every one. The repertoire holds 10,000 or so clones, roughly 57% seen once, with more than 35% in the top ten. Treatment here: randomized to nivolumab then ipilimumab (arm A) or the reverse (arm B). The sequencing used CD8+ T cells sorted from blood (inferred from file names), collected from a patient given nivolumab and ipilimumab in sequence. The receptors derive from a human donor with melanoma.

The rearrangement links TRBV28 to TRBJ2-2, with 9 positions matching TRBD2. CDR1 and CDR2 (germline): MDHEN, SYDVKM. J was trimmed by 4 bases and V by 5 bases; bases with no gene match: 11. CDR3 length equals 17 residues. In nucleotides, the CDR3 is TGTGCCAGCAGTCCACTAGCGGGTCCCCGGGGCACCGGGGAGCTGTTTTTT. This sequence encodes CASSPLAGPRGTGELFF.

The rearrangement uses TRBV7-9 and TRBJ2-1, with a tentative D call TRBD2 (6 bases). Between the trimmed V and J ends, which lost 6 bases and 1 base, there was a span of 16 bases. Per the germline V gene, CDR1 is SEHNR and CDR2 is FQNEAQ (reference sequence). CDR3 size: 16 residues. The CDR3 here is CASSYSGGSSYNEQFF. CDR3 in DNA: TGTGCCAGCAGTTACTCCGGGGGTTCATCCTACAATGAGCAGTTCTTC.

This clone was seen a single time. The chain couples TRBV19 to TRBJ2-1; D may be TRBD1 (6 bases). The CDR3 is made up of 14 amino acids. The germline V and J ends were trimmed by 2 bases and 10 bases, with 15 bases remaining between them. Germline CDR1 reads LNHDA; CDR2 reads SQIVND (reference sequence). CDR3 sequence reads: CASSINYSGDEQFF. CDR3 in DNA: TGTGCCAGTAGTATAAATTATTCAGGGGACGAGCAGTTCTTC.

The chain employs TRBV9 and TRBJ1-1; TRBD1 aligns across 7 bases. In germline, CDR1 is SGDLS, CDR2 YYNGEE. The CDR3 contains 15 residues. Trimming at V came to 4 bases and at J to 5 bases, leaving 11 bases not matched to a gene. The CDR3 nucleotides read TGTGCCAGCAGCCTGGGACAGTCTTCTTGGACTGAAGCTTTCTTT. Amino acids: CASSLGQSSWTEAFF. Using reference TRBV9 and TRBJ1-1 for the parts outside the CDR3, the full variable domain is DSGVTQTPKHLITATGQRVTLRCSPRSGDLSVYWYQQSLDQGLQFLIQYYNGEERAKGNILERFSAQQFPDLHSELNLSSLELGDSALYFCASSLGQSSWTEAFFGQGTRLTVV.

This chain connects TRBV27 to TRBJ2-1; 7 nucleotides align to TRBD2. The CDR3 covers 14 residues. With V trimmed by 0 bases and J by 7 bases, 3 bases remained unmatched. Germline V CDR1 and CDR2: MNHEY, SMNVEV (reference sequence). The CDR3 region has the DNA TGTGCCAGCAGTTTATCGGGAGGGTGGAATGAGCAGTTCTTC. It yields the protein CASSLSGGWNEQFF.

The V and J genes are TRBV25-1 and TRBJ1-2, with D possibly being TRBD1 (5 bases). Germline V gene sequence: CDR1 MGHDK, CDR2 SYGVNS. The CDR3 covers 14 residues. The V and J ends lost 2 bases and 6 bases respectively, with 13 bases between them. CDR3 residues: CASSEGHGGDGYTF. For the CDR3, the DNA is TGTGCCAGCAGTGAAGGGCACGGGGGAGATGGCTACACCTTC.

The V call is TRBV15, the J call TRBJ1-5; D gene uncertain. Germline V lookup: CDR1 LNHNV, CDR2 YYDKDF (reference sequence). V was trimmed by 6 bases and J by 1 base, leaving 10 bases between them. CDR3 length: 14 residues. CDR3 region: CATRSLQSNQPQHF. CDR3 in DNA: TGTGCCACCAGGAGTCTACAGAGCAATCAGCCCCAGCATTTT. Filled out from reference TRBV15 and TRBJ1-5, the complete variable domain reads DAMVIQNPRYQVTQFGKPVTLSCSQTLNHNVMYWYQQKSSQAPKLLFHYYDKDFNNEADTPDNFQSRRPNTSFCFLDIRSPGLGDTAMYLCATRSLQSNQPQHFGDGTRLSIL.

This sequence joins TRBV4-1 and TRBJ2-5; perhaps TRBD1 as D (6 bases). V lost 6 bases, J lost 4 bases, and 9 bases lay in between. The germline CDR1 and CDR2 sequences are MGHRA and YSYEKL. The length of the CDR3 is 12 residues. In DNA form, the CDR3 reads TGCGCCAGCAGTACAGGGAGAGAGACCCAGTACTTC. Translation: CASSTGRETQYF.

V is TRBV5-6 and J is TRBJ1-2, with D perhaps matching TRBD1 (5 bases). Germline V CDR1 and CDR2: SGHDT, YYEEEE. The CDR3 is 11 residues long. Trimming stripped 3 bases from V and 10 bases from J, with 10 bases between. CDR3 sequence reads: CASSSNRYYTF. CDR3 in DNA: TGTGCCAGCAGCTCTAACAGGTACTACACCTTC.

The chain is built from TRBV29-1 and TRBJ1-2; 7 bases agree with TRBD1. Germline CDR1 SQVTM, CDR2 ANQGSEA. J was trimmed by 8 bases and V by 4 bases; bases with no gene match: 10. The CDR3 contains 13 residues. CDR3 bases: TGCAGCGTTGCGGACCGACTGACAGGGGGCTACACCTTC. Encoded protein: CSVADRLTGGYTF.

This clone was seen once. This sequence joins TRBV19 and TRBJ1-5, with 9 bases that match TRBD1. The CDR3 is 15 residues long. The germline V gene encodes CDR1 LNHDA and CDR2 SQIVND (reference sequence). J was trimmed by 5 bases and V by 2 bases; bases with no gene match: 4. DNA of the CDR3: TGTGCCAGTAGTATATGGACAGGGGAGGATCAGCCCCAGCATTTT. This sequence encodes CASSIWTGEDQPQHF. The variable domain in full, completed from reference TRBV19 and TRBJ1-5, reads DGGITQSPKYLFRKEGQNVTLSCEQNLNHDAMYWYRQDPGQGLRLIYYSQIVNDFQKGDIAEGYSVSREKKESFPLTVTSAQKNPTAFYLCASSIWTGEDQPQHFGDGTRLSIL.

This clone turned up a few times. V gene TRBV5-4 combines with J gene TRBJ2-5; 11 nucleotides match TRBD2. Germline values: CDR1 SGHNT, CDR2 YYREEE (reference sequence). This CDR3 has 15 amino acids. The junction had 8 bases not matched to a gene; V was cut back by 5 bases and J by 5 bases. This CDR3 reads CASSSSGGSKETQYF. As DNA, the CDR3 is TGTGCCAGCAGTTCTAGCGGGGGGTCCAAGGAGACCCAGTACTTC.

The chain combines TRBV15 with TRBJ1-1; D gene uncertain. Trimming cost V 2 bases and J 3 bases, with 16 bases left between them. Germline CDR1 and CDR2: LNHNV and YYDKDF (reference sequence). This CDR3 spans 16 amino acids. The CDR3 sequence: CATSRFFEGLDTEAFF. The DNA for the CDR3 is TGTGCCACCAGCAGATTTTTTGAGGGCTTGGACACTGAAGCTTTCTTT.

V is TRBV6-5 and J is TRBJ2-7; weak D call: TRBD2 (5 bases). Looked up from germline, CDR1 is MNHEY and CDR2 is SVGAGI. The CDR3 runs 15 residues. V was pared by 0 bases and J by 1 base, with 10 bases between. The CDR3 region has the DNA TGTGCCAGCAGTTACTCAGAGGGTGGGTCCTACGAGCAGTACTTC. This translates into CASSYSEGGSYEQYF.

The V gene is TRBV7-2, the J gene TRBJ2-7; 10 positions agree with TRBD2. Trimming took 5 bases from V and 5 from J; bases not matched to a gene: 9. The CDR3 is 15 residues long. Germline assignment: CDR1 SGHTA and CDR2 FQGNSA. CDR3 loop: CASSPAAGGPDEQYF. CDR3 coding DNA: TGTGCCAGCAGCCCCGCAGCGGGGGGGCCAGACGAGCAGTACTTC. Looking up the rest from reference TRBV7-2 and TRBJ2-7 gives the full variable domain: GAGVSQSPSNKVTEKGKDVELRCDPISGHTALYWYRQSLGQGLEFLIYFQGNSAPDKSGLPSDRFSAERTGGSVSTLTIQRTQQEDSAVYLCASSPAAGGPDEQYFGPGTRLTVT.

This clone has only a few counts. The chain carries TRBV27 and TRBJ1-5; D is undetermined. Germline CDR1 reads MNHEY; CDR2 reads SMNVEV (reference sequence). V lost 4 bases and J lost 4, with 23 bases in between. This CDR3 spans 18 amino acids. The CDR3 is CASSYLYTAGSRNQPQHF. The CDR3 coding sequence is TGTGCCAGCAGTTACCTATACACGGCGGGGAGTAGAAATCAGCCCCAGCATTTT.

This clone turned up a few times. The CDR3 coding sequence is TGTGCCAGCAGACAGGACAGGGCGAGCTCCTACGAGCAGTACTTC. Its translation is CASRQDRASSYEQYF. V usage is TRBV4-2 and J usage is TRBJ2-7; 8 bases line up with TRBD1. J was trimmed by 0 bases and V by 6 bases; bases with no gene match: 7. The CDR3 extends over 15 amino acids. Germline lookup yields CDR1 LGHNA and CDR2 YNFKEQ.

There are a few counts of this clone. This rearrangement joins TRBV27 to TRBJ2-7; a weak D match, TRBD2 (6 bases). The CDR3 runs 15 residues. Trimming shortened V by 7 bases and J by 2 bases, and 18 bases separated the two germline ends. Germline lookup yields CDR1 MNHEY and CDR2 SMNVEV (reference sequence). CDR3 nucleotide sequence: TGTGCCAGCAAGTTGGGTGCGGGGCAGCCCTACGAGCAGTACTTC. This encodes CASKLGAGQPYEQYF.

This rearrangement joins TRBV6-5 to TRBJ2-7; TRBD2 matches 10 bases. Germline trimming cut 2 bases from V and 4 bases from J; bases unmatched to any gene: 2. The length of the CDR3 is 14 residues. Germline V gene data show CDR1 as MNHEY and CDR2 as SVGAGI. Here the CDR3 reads CASSYRLAGYEQYF. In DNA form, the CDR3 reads TGTGCCAGCAGTTACAGACTAGCGGGTTACGAGCAGTACTTC.

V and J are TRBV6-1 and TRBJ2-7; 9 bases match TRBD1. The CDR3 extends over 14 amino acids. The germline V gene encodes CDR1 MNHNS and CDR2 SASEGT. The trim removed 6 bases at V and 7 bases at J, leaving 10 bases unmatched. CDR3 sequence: CASSSGTGSGEQYF. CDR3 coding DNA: TGTGCCAGCAGCTCCGGGACAGGGTCCGGGGAGCAGTACTTC.

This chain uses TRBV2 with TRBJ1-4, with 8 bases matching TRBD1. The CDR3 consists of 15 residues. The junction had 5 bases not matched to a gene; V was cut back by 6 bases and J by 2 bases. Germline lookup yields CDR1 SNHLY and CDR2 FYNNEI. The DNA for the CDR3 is TGTGCCAGCAGCGGGACAGGAACGACTAATGAAAAACTGTTTTTT. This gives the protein CASSGTGTTNEKLFF.

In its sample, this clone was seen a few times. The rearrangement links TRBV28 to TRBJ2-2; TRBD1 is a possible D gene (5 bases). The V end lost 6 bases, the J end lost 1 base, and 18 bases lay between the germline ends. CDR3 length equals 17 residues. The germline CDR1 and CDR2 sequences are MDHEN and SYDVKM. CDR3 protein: CASSLIAATVNTGELFF. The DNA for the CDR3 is TGTGCCAGCAGCCTTATTGCCGCGACAGTGAACACCGGGGAGCTGTTTTTT.

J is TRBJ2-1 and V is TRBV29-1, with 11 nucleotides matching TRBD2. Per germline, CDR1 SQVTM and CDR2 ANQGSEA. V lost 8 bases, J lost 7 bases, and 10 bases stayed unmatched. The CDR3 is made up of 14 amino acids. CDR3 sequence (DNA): TGCAGCACACGGCTAGCGGGAGGTTTGAATGAGCAGTTCTTC. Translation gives CSTRLAGGLNEQFF.

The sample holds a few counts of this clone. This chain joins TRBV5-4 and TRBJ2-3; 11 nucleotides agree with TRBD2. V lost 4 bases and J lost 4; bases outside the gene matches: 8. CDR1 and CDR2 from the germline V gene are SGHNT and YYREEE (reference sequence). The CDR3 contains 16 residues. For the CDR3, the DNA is TGTGCCAGCAGCCCTACTGTAGCGGGGGGGCCAGATACGCAGTATTTT. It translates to CASSPTVAGGPDTQYF.

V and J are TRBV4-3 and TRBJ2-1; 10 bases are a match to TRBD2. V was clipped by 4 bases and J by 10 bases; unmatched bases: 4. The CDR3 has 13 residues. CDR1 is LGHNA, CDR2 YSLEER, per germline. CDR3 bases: TGCGCCAGCAGCCGGGGACTAGCGACCGAGCAGTTCTTC. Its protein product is CASSRGLATEQFF.

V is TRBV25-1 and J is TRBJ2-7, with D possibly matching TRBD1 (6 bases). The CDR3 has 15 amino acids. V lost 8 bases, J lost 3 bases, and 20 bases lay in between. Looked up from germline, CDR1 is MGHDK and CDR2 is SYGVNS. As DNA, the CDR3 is TGTGCCAGCTTACGCACCGACAGGCGCCTCTACGAGCAGTACTTC. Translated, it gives CASLRTDRRLYEQYF.

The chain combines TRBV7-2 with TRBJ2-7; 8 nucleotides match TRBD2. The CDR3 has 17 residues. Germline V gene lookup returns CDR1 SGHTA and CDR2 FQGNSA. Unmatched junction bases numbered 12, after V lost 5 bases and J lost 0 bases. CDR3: CASSQYTKLAASYEQYF. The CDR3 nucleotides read TGTGCCAGCAGCCAGTACACGAAACTAGCGGCCTCCTACGAGCAGTACTTC.

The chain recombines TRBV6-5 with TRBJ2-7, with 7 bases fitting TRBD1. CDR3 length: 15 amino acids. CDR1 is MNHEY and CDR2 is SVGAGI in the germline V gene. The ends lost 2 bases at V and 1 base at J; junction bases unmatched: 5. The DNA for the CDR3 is TGTGCCAGCAGTTACACTGACAGGGCTTCCTACGAGCAGTACTTC. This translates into CASSYTDRASYEQYF.

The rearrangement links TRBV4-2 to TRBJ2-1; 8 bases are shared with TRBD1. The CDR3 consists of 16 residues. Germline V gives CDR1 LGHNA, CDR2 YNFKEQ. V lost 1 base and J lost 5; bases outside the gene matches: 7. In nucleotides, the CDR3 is TGTGCCAGCAGCCAAGTCGCTGGACAGGGACACAATGAGCAGTTCTTC. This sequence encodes CASSQVAGQGHNEQFF.

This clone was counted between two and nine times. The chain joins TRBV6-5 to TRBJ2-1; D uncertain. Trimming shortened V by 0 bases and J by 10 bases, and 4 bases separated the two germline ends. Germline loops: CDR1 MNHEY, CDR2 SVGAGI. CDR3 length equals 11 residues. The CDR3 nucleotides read TGTGCCAGCAGTTACTCGCGGGAGCAGTTCTTC. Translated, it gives CASSYSREQFF.

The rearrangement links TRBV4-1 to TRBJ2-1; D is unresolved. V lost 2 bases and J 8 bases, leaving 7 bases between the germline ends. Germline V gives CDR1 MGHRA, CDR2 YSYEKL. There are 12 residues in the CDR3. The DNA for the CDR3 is TGCGCCAGCAGCCAATCAGGATATGAGCAGTTCTTC. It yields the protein CASSQSGYEQFF.

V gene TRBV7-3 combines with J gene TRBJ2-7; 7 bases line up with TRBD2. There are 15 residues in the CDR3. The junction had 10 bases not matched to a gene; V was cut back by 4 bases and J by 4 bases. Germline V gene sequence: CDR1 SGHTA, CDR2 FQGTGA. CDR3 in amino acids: CASSYREDLYYEQYF. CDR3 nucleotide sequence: TGTGCCAGCAGCTACCGGGAGGACTTGTATTACGAGCAGTACTTC.